This T cell receptor (beta chain) was observed in a study of Graves' ophthalmopathy and Graves' hyperthyroidism. This clonotype was detected many times. With 1 base removed from V and 5 bases from J, the gap between germline ends came to 9 bases. The CDR3 sequence is 13 residues long. The germline gives CDR1 GTSNPN, CDR2 SVGIG (reference sequence). The authors diagnosed from clinical symptoms, serum thyroxine, TRAb, thyroid ultrasound and orbital computed tomography. The sequenced template was RNA, covering the TCR beta CDR3 region. Second-round multiplex PCR came after a first-round RT-PCR that employed HTBI primers. TCRdb used MiXCR to reprocess the multiplex PCR reads, holding one entry per CDR3 protein. The sample records about 400,000 distinct CDR3 sequences, around 16% being singletons.

The V and J genes are TRBV30 and TRBJ1-5; tentative D call: TRBD1 (6 bases). Sequenced: peripheral blood. This receptor was taken from a woman in her late teens or twenties with Graves' ophthalmopathy. The CDR3 bases are TGTGCCTGGAGTGAACAGGGTTATCAGCCCCAGCATTTT. It specifies CAWSEQGYQPQHF.